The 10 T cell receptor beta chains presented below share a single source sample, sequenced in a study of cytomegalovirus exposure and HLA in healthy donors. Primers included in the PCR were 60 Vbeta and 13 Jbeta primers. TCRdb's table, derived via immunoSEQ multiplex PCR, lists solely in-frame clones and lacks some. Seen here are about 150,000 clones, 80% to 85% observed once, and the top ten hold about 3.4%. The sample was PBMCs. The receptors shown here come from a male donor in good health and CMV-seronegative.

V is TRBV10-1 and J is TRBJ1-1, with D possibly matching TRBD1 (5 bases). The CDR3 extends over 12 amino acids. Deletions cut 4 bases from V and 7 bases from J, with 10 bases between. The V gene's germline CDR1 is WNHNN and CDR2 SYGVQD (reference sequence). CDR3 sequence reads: CASSVRQIEAFF. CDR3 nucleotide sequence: TGCGCCAGCAGTGTACGACAGATTGAAGCTTTCTTT.

CDR3 nucleotides: TGTGCCAGCAGTGACTGGACAAAAACTAACTATGGCTACACCTTC. This codes for CASSDWTKTNYGYTF. J is TRBJ1-2 and V is TRBV6-6; possibly TRBD1 for D (5 bases). The CDR3 length is 15 residues. CDR1 MNHNY and CDR2 SVGAGI come from the germline V gene (reference sequence). The V and J ends lost 5 bases and 0 bases respectively, with 13 bases between them.

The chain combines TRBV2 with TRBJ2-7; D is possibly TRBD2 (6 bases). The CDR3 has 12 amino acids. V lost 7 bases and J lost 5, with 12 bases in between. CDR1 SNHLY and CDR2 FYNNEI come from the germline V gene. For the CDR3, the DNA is TGTGCCAGCAACTTAGCGGCGAACGAGCAGTACTTC. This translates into CASNLAANEQYF. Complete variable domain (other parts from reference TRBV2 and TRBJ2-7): EPEVTQTPSHQVTQMGQEVILRCVPISNHLYFYWYRQILGQKVEFLVSFYNNEISEKSEIFDDQFSVERPDGSNFTLKIRSTKLEDSAMYFCASNLAANEQYFGPGTRLTVT.

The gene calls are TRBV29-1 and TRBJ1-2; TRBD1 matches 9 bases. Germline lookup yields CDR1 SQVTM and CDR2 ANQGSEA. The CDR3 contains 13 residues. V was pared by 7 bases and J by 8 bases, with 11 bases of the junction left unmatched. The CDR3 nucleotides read TGCAGCGCCGGTGGGACAGGGTTAGGCGGCTACACCTTC. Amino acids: CSAGGTGLGGYTF.

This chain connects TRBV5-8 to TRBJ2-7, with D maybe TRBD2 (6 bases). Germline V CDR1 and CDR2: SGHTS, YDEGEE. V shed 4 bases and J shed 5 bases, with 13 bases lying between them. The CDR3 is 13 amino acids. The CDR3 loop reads CASSLGTFNEQYF. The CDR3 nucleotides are TGTGCCAGCAGCCTCGGGACTTTTAACGAGCAGTACTTC.

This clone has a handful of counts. The CDR3 protein is CASTIPGRGRCSPLHF. Here the CDR3 DNA reads TGTGCCAGCACCATTCCTGGGCGGGGCCGGTGTTCACCCCTCCACTTT. The rearrangement uses TRBV21-1 and TRBJ1-6. TRBV21-1 is assigned pseudogene status. The CDR3 runs to 16 residues.

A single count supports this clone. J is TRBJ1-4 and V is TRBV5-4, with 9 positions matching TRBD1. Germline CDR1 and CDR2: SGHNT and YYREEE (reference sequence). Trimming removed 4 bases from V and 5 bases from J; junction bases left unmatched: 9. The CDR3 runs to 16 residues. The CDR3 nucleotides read TGTGCCAGCAGCGCCGGACAGGGGAGTCGAAATGAAAAACTGTTTTTT. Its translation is CASSAGQGSRNEKLFF.

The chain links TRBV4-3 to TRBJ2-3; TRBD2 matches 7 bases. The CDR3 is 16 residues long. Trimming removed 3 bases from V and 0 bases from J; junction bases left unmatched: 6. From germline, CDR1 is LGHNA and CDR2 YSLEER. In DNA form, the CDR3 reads TGCGCCAGCAGCCATTTCGGGGGGACTAGCACAGATACGCAGTATTTT. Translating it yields CASSHFGGTSTDTQYF.

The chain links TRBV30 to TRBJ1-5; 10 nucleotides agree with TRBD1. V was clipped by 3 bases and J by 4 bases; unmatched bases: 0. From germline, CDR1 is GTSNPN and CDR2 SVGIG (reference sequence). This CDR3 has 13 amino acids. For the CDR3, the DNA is TGTGCCTGGAGGGGACAGGGGAATCAGCCCCAGCATTTT. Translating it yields CAWRGQGNQPQHF.

Here the CDR3 DNA reads TGTGCCAGCAGTCCCAACAACGCGGGGGGCCCGAAAGAGACCCAGTACTTC. Translating gives CASSPNNAGGPKETQYF. V and J are TRBV27 and TRBJ2-5; TRBD2 aligns across 8 bases. CDR3 length equals 17 residues. Germline V gene lookup returns CDR1 MNHEY and CDR2 SMNVEV (reference sequence). V shed 5 bases and J 3 bases; nucleotides not matched to a gene: 14.